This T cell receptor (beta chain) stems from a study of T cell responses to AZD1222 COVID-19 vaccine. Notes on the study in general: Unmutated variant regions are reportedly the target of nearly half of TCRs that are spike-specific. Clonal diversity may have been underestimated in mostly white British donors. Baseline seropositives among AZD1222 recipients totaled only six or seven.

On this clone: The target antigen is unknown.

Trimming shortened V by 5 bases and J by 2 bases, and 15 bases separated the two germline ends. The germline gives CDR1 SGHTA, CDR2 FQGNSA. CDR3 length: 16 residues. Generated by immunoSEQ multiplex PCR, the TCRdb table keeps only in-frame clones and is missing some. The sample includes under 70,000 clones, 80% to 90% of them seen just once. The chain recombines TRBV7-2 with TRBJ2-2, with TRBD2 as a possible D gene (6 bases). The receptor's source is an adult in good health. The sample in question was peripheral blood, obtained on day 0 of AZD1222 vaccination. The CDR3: CASSASGTLNTGELFF. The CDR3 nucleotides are TGTGCCAGCAGCGCATCCGGGACTCTAAACACCGGGGAGCTGTTTTTT.